This entry describes one TCR beta chain. The data belong to a study of PD-L1 blockade in urothelial cancer. The CDR3 totals 15 residues. V lost 2 bases to trimming and J lost 3 bases; unmatched junction nucleotides: 6. In germline, CDR1 is SEHNR, CDR2 FQNEAQ (reference sequence). TCRdb keeps only in-frame clones here, not all; method: immunoSEQ multiplex PCR. This sample has under 130,000 clones, with around 85% found just once. V usage is TRBV7-9 and J usage is TRBJ2-7, with 8 bases matching TRBD1. This TCR was sampled from a man aged 50-60 years with urothelial cancer. The sample in question was PBMCs, obtained around atezolizumab (anti-PD-L1) treatment. For the CDR3, the DNA is TGTGCCAGCAGCTTATTACAGGGGGAACGCTACGAGCAGTACTTC. Its translation: CASSLLQGERYEQYF.